This TCR beta chain stems from a study of blood T cells in healthy people across ages. As for the study in general: For every two T cells, template switching captured about one barcoded beta molecule.

From germline, CDR1 is SNHLY and CDR2 FYNNEI. Between the trimmed V and J ends, which lost 7 bases and 8 bases, there was a span of 11 bases. The CDR3 is 11 amino acids. A second roughly 6 to 11 cycle PCR used barcoded and J-beta primers. TCRdb processed the 5' RACE reads anew with MiXCR; each CDR3 protein has one entry. This repertoire shows 660,000 or so distinct CDR3 sequences, around 54% found once; its top ten account for 30% to 40%. The sequencing input was blood. The rearrangement joins TRBV2 to TRBJ1-2; unclear D gene. The source of this sequence is a man aged 55 to 70 in good health. CDR3 residues: CASNRGGGYTF. DNA for the CDR3: TGTGCCAGCAACCGGGGTGGGGGCTACACCTTC.